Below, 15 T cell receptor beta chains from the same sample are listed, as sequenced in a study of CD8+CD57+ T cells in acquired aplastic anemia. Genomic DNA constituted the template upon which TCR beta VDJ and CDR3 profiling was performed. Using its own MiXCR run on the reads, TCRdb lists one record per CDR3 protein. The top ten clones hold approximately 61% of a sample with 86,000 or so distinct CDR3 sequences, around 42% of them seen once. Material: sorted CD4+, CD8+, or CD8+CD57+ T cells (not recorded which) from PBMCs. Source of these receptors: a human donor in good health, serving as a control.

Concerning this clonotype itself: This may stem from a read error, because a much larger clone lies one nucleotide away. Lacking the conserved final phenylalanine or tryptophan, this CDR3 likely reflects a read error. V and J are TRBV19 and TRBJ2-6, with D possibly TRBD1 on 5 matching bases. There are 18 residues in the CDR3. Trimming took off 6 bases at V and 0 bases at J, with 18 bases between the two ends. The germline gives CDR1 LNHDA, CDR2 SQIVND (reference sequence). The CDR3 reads CASRGGDSEPSGANVLTL. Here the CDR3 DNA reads TGTGCCAGTAGGGGTGGTGACAGTGAACCCTCTGGGGCCAACGTCCTGACTCTC.

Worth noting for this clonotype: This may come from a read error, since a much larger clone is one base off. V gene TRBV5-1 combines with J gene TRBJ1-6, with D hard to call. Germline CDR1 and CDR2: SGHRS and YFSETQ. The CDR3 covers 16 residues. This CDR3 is CASSLKTSSHNSPLHF. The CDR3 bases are TGCGCCAGCAGCTTGAAAACGAGCTCCCATAATTCACCCCTCCACTTT.

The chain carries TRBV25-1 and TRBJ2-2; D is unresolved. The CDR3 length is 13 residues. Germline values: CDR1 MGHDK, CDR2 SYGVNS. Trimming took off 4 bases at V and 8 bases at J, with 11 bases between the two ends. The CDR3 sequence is CASSAYQQGELFF. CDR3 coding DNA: TGTGCCAGCAGTGCTTACCAGCAGGGGGAGCTGTTTTTT.

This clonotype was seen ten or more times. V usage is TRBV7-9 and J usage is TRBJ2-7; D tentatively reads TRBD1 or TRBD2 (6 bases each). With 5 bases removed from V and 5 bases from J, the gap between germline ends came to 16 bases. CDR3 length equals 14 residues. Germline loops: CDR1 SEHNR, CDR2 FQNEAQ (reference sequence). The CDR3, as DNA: TGTGCCAGCAGCGTAGGCCGGGGGCTCGACGAGCAGTACTTC. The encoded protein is CASSVGRGLDEQYF. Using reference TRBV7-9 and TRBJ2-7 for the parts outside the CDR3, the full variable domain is DTGVSQNPRHKITKRGQNVTFRCDPISEHNRLYWYRQTLGQGPEFLTYFQNEAQLEKSRLLSDRFSAERPKGSFSTLEIQRTEQGDSAMYLCASSVGRGLDEQYFGPGTRLTVT.

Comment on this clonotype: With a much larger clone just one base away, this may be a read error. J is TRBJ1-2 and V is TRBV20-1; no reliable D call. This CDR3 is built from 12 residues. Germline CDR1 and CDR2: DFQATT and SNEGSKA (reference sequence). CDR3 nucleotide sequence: TGCAGTGCCGCCGACAAGAACTGTGGCTACACCTTC. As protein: CSAADKNCGYTF.

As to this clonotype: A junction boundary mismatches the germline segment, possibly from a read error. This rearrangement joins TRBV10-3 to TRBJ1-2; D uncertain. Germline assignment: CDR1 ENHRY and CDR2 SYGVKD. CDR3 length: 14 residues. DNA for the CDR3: TGTGCCAGCAGTTACAACTCTCAGGTCCGTGGCTACACCTTC. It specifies CASSYNSQVRGYTF.

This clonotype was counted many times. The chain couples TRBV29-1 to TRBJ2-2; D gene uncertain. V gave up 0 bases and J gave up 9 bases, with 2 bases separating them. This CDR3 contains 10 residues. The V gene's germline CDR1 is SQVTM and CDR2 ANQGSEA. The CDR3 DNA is TGCAGCGTTGAAGATCGGGAGCTGTTTTTT. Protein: CSVEDRELFF.

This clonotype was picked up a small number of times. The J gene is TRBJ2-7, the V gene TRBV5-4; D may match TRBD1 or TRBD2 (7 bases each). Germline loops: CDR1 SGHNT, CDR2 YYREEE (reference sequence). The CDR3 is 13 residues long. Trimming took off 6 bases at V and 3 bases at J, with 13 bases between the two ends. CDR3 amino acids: CASNDREGYEQYF. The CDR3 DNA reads TGTGCCAGCAACGACAGGGAGGGCTACGAGCAGTACTTC.

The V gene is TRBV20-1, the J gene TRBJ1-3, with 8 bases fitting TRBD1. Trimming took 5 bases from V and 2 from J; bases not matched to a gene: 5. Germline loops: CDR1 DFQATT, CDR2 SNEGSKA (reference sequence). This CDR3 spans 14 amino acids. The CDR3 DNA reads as TGCAGTGCTTCATTACAGGGGGCTGGAAACACCATATATTTT. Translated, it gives CSASLQGAGNTIYF.

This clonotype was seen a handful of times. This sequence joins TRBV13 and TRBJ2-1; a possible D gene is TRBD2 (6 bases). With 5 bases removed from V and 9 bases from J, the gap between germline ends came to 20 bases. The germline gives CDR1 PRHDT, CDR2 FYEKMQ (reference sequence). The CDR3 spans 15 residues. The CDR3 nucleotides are TGTGCCAGCAGCCCCCCTCGGGGCGGAGGGTTTGAGCAGTTCTTC. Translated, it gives CASSPPRGGGFEQFF.

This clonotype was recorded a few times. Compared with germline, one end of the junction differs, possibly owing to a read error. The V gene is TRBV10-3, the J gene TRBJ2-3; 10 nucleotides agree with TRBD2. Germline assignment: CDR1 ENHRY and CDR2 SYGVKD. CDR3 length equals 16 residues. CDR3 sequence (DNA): TGTGCCAGCAGTGACTCAGCGGGAGGGCCCACAGATACGCAGTATTTT. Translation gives CASSDSAGGPTDTQYF.

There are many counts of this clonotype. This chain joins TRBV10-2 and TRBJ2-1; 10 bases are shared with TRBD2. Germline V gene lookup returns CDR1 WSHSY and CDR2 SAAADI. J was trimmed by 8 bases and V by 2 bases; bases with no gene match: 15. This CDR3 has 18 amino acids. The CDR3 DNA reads TGCGCCAGCAGTGAGGGACCCGGGGCTAGCGGGAGAGGGGATGAGCAGTTCTTC. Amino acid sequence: CASSEGPGASGRGDEQFF.

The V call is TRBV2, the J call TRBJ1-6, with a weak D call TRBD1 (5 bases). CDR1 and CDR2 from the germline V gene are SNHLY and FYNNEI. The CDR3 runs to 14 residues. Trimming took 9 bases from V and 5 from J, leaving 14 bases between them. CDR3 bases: TGTGCCAGTGGCGCCAGGGATAATAATTCACCCCTCCACTTT. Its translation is CASGARDNNSPLHF.

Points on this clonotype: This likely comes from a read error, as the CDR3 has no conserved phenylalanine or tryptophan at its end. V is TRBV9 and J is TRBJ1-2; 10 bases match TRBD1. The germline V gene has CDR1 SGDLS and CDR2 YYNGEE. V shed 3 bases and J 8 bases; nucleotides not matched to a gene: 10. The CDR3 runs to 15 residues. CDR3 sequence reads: CASSGPGQGTRGYTL. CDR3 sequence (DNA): TGTGCCAGCAGCGGTCCGGGACAGGGGACGCGAGGCTACACCCTC.

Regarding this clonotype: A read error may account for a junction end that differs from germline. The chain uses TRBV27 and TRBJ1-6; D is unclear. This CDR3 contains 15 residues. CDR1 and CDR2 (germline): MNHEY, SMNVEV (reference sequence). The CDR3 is CAGSPTGPPNHLLHF. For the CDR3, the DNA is TGTGCCGGCAGCCCGACCGGGCCACCAAATCATCTCCTCCACTTT.